The entry below gives a single T cell receptor beta chain sequence along with its context. The data derive from a study of blood T cell repertoires in COVID-19. Study as a whole: Spain, Italy and the United States supplied samples that represented acute and convalescent COVID-19. Sample material is recorded as cDNA or gDNA derived from T cells, B-cell-depleted T cells, or PBMCs.

CDR3 length: 12 residues. Trimming took off 4 bases at V and 5 bases at J, with 7 bases between the two ends. Germline V lookup: CDR1 SGHRS, CDR2 YFSETQ. Authors' analysis steps: It was from reference gene primer amplification that nucleated cell counts were estimated. Method: immunoSEQ multiplex PCR; TCRdb's copy keeps in-frame clones and lacks some. Clonal size and the V and J genes are those of that table, whereas D and trimming came from the DNA. This table holds over 200,000 clones, 75% to 90% found once. Each participant's cohort was designated according to participant-reported clinical history.

The sample comprised PBMCs or T cells enriched from blood (not recorded which). J is TRBJ2-1 and V is TRBV5-1; D gene unclear. The origin of this receptor is a man aged 30-40 years who had recovered from COVID-19. In nucleotides, the CDR3 is TGCGCCAGCAGCCGAACGGACAATGAGCAGTTCTTC. Amino acids: CASSRTDNEQFF.